A single count supports the clone carrying this T cell receptor beta chain. Its antigen is as yet unknown. The same CDR3 is also encoded by other DNA sequences in this sample. Germline V gene sequence: CDR1 SEHNR, CDR2 FQNEAQ (reference sequence). Trimming shortened V by 1 base and J by 2 bases, and 11 bases separated the two germline ends. This CDR3 has 15 residues. This sample was taken from a study of shared clonotypes between healthy human individuals. Each PCR replicate from the sorted subsets contained approximately 0.2 ug DNA, which is 25,000 to 30,000 T cell genomes. Profiled with immunoSEQ multiplex PCR; TCRdb holds only in-frame clones, not every one. The sample lists about 2 million clones; about 94% were seen once. The naive CD8 population came from CD45RO-negative cells selected for CCR7, without terminally differentiated effector memory CD45RA+ cells. Donors comprised healthy HIV-negative adults lacking recent acute infections or vaccinations.

Study outcomes and limitations: Clonotypes that were shared across a few donors made up around 5% of naive CD4 clonotypes. The study generally estimated greater richness for naive than memory subsets.

The TCR comes from a man between 18 and 29 years old in good health. Input material: naive CD8+ T cells sorted from blood. The chain joins TRBV7-9 to TRBJ2-5, with D perhaps TRBD1 or TRBD2 (6 bases each). This CDR3 is CASSLVGGLQETQYF. CDR3 nucleotides: TGTGCCAGCAGCTTAGTGGGGGGCCTTCAAGAGACCCAGTACTTC.